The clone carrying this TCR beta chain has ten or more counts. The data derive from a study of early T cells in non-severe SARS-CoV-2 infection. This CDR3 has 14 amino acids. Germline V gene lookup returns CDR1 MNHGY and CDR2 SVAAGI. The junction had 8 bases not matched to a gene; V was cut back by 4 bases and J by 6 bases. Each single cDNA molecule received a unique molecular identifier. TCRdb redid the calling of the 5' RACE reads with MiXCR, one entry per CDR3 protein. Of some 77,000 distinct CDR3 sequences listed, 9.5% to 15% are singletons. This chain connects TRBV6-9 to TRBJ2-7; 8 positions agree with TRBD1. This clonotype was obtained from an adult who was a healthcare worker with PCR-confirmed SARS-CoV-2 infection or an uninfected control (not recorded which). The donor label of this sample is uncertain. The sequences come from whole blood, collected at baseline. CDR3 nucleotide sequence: TGTGCCAGCAGTTTCTCGACAGGGGAAACCGAGCAGTACTTC. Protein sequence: CASSFSTGETEQYF.